This T cell receptor (beta chain) derives from a study of cytomegalovirus exposure and HLA in healthy donors. Study-wide results and caveats: Presence/absence comparisons presumed near-even sequencing depth among donors.

PCR amplification relied on 60 Vbeta primers (plus 13 Jbeta primers). TCRdb keeps only in-frame clones here, not all; method: immunoSEQ multiplex PCR. The data show about 130,000 clones, with around 70% seen just once and about 1.6% held by the top ten. Trimming took 4 bases from V and 8 from J; bases not matched to a gene: 8. The CDR3 totals 14 residues. The germline V gene encodes CDR1 LNHDA and CDR2 SQIVND (reference sequence). For this clone: Its target is unknown.

The chain uses TRBV19 and TRBJ2-4; the match to TRBD1 covers 7 bases. This TCR was sampled from a man aged 30 to 39 in good health and CMV-seropositive. Material for sequencing was PBMCs. For the CDR3, the DNA is TGTGCCAGTAGTAATAAGGGGGCGAATCACATTCAGTACTTC. Its protein product is CASSNKGANHIQYF.